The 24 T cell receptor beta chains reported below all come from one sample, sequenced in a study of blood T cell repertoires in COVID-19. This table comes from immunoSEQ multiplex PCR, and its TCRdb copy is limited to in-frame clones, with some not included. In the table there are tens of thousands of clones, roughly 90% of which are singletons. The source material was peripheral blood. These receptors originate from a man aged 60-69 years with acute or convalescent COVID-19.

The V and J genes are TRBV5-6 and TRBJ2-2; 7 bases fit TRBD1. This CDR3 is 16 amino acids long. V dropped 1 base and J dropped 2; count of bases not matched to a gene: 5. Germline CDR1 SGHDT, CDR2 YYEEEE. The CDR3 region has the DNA TGTGCCAGCAGCTTGCTAGGGGGCGGTAACACCGGGGAGCTGTTTTTT. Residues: CASSLLGGGNTGELFF.

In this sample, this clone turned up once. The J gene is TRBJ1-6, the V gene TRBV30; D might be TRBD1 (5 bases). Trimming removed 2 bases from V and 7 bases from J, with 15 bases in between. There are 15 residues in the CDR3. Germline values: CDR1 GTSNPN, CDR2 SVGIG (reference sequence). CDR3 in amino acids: CAWSNGAQWNSPLHF. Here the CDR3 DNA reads TGTGCCTGGAGTAATGGGGCGCAGTGGAATTCACCCCTCCACTTT.

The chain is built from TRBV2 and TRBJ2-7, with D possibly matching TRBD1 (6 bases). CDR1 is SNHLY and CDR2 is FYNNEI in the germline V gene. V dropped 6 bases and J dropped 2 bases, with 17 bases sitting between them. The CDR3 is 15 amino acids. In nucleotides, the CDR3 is TGTGCCAGCAGGGATACAGGGAAGCCCGCCTACGAGCAGTACTTC. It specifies CASRDTGKPAYEQYF.

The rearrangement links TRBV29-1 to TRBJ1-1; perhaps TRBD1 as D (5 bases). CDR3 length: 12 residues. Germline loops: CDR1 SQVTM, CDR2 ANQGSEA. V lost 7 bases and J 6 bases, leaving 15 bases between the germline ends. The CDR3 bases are TGCAGCGCCCTCCTGACAGAAGCTGAAGCTTTCTTT. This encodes CSALLTEAEAFF.

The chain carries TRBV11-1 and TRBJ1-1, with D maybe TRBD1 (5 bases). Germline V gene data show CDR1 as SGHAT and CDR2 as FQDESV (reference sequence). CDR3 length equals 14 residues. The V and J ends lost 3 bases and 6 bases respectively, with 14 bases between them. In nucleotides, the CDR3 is TGTGCCAGCAGCTTGGGGGGGAAAGTGTCTGAAGCTTTCTTT. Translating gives CASSLGGKVSEAFF.

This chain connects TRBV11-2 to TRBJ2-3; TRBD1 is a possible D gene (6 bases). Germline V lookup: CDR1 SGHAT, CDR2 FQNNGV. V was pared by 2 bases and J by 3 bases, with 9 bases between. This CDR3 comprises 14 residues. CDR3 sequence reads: CASSLRRGTDTQYF. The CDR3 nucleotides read TGTGCCAGCAGCTTACGCAGGGGTACAGATACGCAGTATTTT.

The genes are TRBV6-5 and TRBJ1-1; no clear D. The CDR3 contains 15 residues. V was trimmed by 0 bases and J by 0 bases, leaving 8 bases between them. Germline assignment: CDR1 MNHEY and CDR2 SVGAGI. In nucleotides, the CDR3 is TGTGCCAGCAGTTACTCGCGGAGTATGAACACTGAAGCTTTCTTT. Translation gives CASSYSRSMNTEAFF.

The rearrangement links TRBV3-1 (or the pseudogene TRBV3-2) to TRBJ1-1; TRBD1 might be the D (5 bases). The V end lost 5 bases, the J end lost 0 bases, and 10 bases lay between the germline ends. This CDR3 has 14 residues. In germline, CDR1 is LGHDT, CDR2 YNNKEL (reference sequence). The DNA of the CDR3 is TGTGCCAGCAGCGCGACAGCCATGAACACTGAAGCTTTCTTT. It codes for CASSATAMNTEAFF.

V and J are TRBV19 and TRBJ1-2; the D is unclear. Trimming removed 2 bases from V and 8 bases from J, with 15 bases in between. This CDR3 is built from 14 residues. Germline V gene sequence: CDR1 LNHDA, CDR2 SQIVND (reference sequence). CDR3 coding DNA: TGTGCCAGTAGTATATACCAGGCTACCGGCGGCTACACCTTC. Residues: CASSIYQATGGYTF.

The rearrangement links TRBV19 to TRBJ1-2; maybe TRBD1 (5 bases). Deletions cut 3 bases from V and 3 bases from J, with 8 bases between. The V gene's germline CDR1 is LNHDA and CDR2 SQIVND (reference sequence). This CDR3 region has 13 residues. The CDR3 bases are TGTGCCAGTAGTATTGGACACGACTATGGCTACACCTTC. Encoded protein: CASSIGHDYGYTF.

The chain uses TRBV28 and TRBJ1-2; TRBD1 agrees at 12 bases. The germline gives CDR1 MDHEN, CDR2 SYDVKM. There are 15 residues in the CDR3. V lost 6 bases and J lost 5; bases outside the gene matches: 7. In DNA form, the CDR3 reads TGTGCCAGCAGGCCGGGGACAGGGGGCAGGTATGGCTACACCTTC. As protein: CASRPGTGGRYGYTF.

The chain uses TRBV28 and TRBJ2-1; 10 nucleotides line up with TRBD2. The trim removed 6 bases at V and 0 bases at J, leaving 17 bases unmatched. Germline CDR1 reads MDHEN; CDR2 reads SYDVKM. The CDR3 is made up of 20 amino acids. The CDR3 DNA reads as TGTGCCAGCAGCCCCATTACTCTGACTAGCGGGTCGAGCTCCTACAATGAGCAGTTCTTC. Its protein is CASSPITLTSGSSSYNEQFF.

The CDR3: CASSLIGDYEQYF. Written as DNA, the CDR3 is TGTGCCAGCAGTTTAATAGGGGACTACGAGCAGTACTTC. The J gene is TRBJ2-7, the V gene TRBV27, with a tentative D call TRBD1 (5 bases). The germline CDR1 and CDR2 sequences are MNHEY and SMNVEV (reference sequence). The CDR3 runs 13 residues. V was shortened by 2 bases and J by 3 bases, with 8 bases between the two germline ends.

CDR3 in amino acids: CASSFRGGGEKLFF. As DNA, the CDR3 is TGTGCCAGCAGTTTTCGGGGGGGAGGTGAAAAACTGTTTTTT. The rearrangement links TRBV27 to TRBJ1-4, with D possibly TRBD1 on 5 matching bases. Looked up from germline, CDR1 is MNHEY and CDR2 is SMNVEV (reference sequence). The CDR3 length is 14 residues. V was clipped by 3 bases and J by 7 bases, with 12 bases between them.

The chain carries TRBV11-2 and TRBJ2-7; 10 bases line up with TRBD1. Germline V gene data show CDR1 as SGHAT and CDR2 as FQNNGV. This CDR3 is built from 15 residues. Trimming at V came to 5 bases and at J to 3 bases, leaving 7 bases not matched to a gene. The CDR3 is CASSRVGTGDYEQYF. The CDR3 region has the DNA TGTGCCAGCAGCCGAGTGGGGACAGGGGACTACGAGCAGTACTTC.

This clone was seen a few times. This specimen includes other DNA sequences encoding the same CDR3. CDR3 residues: CASSRGQGDQPQHF. CDR3 coding DNA: TGCGCCAGCAGCCGGGGACAGGGGGATCAGCCCCAGCATTTT. V usage is TRBV5-1 and J usage is TRBJ1-5; 11 bases line up with TRBD1. Per germline, CDR1 SGHRS and CDR2 YFSETQ. J lost 5 bases, V lost 4 bases, and 2 bases had no gene match. CDR3 length equals 14 residues.

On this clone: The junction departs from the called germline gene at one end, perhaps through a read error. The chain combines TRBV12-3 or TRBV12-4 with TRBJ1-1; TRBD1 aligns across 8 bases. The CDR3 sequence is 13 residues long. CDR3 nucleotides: TGTGCCAGCAGTTTCTGGGACAGGACTTCTGAAATCTTT. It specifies CASSFWDRTSEIF.

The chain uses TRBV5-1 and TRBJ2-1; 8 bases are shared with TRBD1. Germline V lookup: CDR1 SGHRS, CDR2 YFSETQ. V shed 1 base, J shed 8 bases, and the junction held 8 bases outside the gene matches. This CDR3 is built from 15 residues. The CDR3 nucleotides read TGCGCCAGCAGCTTGTCTGGGACAGGACTCTATGAGCAGTTCTTC. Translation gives CASSLSGTGLYEQFF.

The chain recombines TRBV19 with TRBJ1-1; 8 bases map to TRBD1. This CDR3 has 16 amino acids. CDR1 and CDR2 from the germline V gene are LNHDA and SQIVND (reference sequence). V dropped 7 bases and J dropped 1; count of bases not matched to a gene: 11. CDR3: CASIRTQGGKNTEAFF. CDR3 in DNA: TGTGCCAGTATCAGGACACAGGGGGGAAAGAACACTGAAGCTTTCTTT.

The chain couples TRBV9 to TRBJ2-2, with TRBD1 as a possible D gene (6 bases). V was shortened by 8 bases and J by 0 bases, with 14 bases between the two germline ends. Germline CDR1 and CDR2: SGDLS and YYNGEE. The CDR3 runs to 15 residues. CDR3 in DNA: TGTGCCAGTTCCGGACAGACGACGAACACCGGGGAGCTGTTTTTT. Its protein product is CASSGQTTNTGELFF.

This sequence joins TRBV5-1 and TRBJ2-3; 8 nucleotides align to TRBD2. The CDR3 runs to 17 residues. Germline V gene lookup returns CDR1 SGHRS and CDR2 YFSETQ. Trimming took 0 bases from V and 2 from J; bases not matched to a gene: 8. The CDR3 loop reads CASSLGPRREVTDTQYF. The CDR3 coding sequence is TGCGCCAGCAGCTTGGGCCCCCGGCGGGAGGTCACAGATACGCAGTATTTT.

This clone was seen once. The CDR3 DNA is TGCGCCAGCAGCTTGGCCCCGTCCAACACTGAAGCTTTCTTT. Protein sequence: CASSLAPSNTEAFF. This chain joins TRBV5-1 and TRBJ1-1; no reliable D call. The CDR3 consists of 14 residues. V was trimmed by 0 bases and J by 2 bases, leaving 8 bases between them. In germline, CDR1 is SGHRS, CDR2 YFSETQ. Supplemented by reference TRBV5-1 and TRBJ1-1, the full variable domain reads KAGVTQTPRYLIKTRGQQVTLSCSPISGHRSVSWYQQTPGQGLQFLFEYFSETQRNKGNFPGRFSGRQFSNSRSEMNVSTLELGDSALYLCASSLAPSNTEAFFGQGTRLTVV.

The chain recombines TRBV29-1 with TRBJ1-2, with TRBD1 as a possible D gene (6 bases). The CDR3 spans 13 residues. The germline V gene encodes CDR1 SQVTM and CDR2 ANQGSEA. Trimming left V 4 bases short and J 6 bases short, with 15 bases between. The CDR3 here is CSVGYRDKNGYTF. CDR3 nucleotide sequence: TGCAGCGTTGGGTACAGGGATAAGAATGGCTACACCTTC.

The CDR3 protein is CASSLTQDSNQPQHF. The CDR3 DNA reads TGTGCCAGCAGCCTAACACAGGATAGCAATCAGCCCCAGCATTTT. V and J are TRBV27 and TRBJ1-5; possibly TRBD1 for D (5 bases). Trimming left V 6 bases short and J 0 bases short, with 12 bases between. The CDR3 totals 15 residues. Germline loops: CDR1 MNHEY, CDR2 SMNVEV (reference sequence).